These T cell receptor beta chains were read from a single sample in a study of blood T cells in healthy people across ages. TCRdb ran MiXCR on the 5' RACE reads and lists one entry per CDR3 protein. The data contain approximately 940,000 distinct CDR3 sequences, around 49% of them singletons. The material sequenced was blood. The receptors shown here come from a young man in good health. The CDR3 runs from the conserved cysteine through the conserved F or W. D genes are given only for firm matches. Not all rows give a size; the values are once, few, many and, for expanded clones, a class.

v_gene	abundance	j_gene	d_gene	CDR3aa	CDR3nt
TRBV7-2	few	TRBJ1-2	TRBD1	CASSTDRGVYGYTF	TGTGCCAGCAGCACTGACAGGGGGGTCTATGGCTACACCTTC
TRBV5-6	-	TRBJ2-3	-	CASSLRGGHGTDTQYF	TGTGCCAGCAGCCTAAGAGGGGGACACGGCACAGATACGCAGTATTTT
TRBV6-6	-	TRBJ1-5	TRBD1	CASRTGTGGGQPQHF	TGTGCCAGCAGAACCGGGACAGGGGGCGGCCAGCCCCAGCATTTT
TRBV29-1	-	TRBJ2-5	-	CSALESMASSETQYF	TGCAGCGCGTTGGAAAGTATGGCGTCTTCCGAGACCCAGTACTTC
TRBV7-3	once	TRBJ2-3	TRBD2	CASSLTAGGHADTQYF	TGTGCCAGCAGCTTAACAGCGGGGGGGCATGCAGATACGCAGTATTTT
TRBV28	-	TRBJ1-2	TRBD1	CAGSGTDYGYTF	TGTGCCGGATCCGGGACAGACTATGGCTACACCTTC
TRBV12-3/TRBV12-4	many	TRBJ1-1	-	CASSSRELQTEAFF	TGTGCCAGCAGTTCCAGGGAATTACAAACTGAAGCTTTCTTT
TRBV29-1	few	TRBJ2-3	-	CSVDQDLDTQYF	TGCAGCGTTGACCAGGATCTAGATACGCAGTATTTT
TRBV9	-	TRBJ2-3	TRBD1	CASSAAGGSTDTQYF	TGTGCCAGCAGCGCAGCAGGGGGAAGCACAGATACGCAGTATTTT
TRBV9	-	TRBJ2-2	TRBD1	CASSVTGVTGEPFF	TGTGCCAGCAGCGTAACAGGGGTGACCGGGGAGCCGTTTTTT
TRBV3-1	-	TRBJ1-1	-	CASSQDWGASPEAFF	TGTGCCAGCAGCCAAGATTGGGGGGCATCCCCTGAAGCTTTCTTT
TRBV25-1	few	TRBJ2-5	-	CASSELGGQQYF	TGTGCCAGCAGTGAATTAGGGGGGCAGCAGTACTTC
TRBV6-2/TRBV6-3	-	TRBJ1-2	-	CASSYSRETGLYGYTF	TGTGCCAGCAGTTACTCGAGAGAGACAGGACTCTATGGCTACACCTTC
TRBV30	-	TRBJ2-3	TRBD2	CAWTSGLGTDTQYF	TGTGCCTGGACCTCGGGACTAGGAACAGATACGCAGTATTTT
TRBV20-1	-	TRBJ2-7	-	CSAHGASYEQYF	TGCAGTGCTCACGGGGCCTCCTACGAGCAGTACTTC
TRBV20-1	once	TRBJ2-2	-	CSAPNRARANTGELFF	TGCAGTGCTCCTAACCGTGCCAGGGCGAACACCGGGGAGCTGTTTTTT
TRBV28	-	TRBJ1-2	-	CASYRQGTYGYTF	TGTGCCAGCTATCGGCAGGGAACCTATGGCTACACCTTC
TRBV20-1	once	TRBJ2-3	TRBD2	CSAKRTSGGASDTQYF	TGCAGTGCCAAGAGGACTAGCGGGGGGGCCTCAGATACGCAGTATTTT
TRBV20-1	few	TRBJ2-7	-	CSARILGTRPYEQYF	TGCAGTGCTAGAATTCTCGGGACAAGACCCTACGAGCAGTACTTC
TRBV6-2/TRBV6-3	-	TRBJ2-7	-	CASTPKHVVSYEQYF	TGTGCCAGCACACCGAAACACGTTGTATCCTACGAGCAGTACTTC
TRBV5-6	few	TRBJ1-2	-	CASSFQGRSTNGYTF	TGTGCCAGCAGCTTCCAAGGACGGTCGACGAATGGCTACACCTTC
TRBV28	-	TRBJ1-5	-	CTGSPGTSSNQPQHF	TGTACCGGCAGTCCCGGGACGTCTAGCAATCAGCCCCAGCATTTT
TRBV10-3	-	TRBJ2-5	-	CAINDGWQETQYF	TGTGCCATCAATGATGGGTGGCAAGAGACCCAGTACTTC
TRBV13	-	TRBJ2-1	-	CASTRGGAFNEQFF	TGTGCCAGCACAAGGGGGGGAGCTTTCAATGAGCAGTTCTTC
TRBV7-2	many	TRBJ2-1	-	CASIRAMGNYEQFF	TGTGCCAGCATCAGGGCGATGGGCAATTATGAGCAGTTCTTC
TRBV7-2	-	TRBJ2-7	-	CASSLAGAVESERYF	TGTGCCAGCAGCTTGGCTGGGGCCGTGGAGTCCGAGCGGTACTTC